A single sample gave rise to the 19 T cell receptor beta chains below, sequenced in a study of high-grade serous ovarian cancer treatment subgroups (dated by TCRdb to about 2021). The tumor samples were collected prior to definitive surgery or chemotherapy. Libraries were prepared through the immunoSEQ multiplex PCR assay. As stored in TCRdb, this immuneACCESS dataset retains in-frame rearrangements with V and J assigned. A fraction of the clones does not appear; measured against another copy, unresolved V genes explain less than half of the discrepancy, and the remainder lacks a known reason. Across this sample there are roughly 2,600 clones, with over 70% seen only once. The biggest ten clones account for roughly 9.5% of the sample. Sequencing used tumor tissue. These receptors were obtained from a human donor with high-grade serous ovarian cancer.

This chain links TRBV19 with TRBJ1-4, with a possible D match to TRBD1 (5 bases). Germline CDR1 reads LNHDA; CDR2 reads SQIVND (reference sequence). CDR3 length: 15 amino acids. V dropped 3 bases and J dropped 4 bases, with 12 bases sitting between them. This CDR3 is CASSISGTSNEKLFF. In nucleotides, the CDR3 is TGTGCCAGTAGTATTTCCGGGACGAGTAATGAAAAACTGTTTTTT. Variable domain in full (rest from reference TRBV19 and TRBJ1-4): DGGITQSPKYLFRKEGQNVTLSCEQNLNHDAMYWYRQDPGQGLRLIYYSQIVNDFQKGDIAEGYSVSREKKESFPLTVTSAQKNPTAFYLCASSISGTSNEKLFFGSGTQLSVL.

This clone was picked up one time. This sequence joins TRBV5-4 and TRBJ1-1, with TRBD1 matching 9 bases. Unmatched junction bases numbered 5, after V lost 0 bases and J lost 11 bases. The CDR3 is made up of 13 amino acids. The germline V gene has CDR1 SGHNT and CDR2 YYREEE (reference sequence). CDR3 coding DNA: TGTGCCAGCAGCTTGGGGGGGACAGGGAACGCTTTCTTT. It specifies CASSLGGTGNAFF.

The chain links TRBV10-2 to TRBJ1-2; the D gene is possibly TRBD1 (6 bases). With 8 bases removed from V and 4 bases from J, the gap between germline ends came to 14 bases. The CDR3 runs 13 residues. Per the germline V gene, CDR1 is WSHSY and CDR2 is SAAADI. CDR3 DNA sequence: TGCGCCAGCGTGGCGGGGGCCGGCTATGGCTACACCTTC. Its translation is CASVAGAGYGYTF.

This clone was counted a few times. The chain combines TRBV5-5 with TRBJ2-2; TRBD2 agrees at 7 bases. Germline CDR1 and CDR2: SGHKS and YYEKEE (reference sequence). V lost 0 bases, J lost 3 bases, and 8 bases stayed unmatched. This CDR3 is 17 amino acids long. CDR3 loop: CASSLAVGGSYTGELFF. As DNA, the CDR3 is TGTGCCAGCAGCTTGGCCGTGGGGGGGAGCTACACCGGGGAGCTGTTTTTT.

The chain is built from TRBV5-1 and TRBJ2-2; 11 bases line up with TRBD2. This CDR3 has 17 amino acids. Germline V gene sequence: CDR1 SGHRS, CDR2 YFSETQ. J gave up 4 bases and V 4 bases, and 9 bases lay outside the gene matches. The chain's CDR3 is CASSLHGTSGLTGELFF. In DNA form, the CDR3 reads TGCGCCAGCAGCCTGCATGGGACTAGCGGCCTCACCGGGGAGCTGTTTTTT.

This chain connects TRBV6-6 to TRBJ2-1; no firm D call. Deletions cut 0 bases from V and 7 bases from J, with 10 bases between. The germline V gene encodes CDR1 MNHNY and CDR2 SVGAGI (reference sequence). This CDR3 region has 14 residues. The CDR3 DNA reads TGTGCCAGCAGTTACTCGAGAGTATATAATGAGCAGTTCTTC. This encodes CASSYSRVYNEQFF.

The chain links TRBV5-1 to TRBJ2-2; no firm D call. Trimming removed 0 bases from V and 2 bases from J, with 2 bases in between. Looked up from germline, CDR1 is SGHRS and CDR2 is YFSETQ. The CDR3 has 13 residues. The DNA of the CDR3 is TGCGCCAGCAGCTTGGATAACACCGGGGAGCTGTTTTTT. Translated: CASSLDNTGELFF. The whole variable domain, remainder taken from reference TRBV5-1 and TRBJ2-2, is KAGVTQTPRYLIKTRGQQVTLSCSPISGHRSVSWYQQTPGQGLQFLFEYFSETQRNKGNFPGRFSGRQFSNSRSEMNVSTLELGDSALYLCASSLDNTGELFFGEGSRLTVL.

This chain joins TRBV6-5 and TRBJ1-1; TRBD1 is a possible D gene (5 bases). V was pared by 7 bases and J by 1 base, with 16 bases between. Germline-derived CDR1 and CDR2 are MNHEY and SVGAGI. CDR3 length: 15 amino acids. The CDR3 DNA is TGTGCCAGCACCCCCCTTTCAGGGACGAACACTGAAGCTTTCTTT. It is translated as CASTPLSGTNTEAFF.

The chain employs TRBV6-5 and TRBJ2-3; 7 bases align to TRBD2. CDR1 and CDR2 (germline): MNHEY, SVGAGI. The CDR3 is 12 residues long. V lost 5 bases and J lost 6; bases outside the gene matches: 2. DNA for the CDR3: TGTGCCAGCAGTGCGGGAGCCGATACGCAGTATTTT. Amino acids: CASSAGADTQYF.

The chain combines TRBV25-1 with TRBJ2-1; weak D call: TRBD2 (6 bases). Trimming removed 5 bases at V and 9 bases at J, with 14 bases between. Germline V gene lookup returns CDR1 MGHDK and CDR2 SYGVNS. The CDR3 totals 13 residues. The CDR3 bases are TGTGCCAGCAGTACCGGGACTTTCAGTGAGCAGTTCTTC. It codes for CASSTGTFSEQFF. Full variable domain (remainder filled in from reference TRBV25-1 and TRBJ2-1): EADIYQTPRYLVIGTGKKITLECSQTMGHDKMYWYQQDPGMELHLIHYSYGVNSTEKGDLSSESTVSRIRTEHFPLTLESARPSHTSQYLCASSTGTFSEQFFGPGTRLTVL.

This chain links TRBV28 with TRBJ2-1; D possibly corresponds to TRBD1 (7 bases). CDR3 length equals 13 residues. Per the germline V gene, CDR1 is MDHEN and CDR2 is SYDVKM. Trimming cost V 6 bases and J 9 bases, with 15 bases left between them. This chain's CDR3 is CASSPPQGGEQFF. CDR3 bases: TGTGCCAGCAGCCCACCCCAGGGGGGTGAGCAGTTCTTC.

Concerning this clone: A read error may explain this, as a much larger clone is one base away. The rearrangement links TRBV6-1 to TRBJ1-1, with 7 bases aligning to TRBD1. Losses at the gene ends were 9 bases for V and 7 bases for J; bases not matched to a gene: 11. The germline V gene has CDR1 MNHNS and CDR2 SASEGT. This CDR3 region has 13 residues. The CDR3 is CARSPYGDSEAFF. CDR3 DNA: TGTGCCAGGAGTCCCTACGGGGACAGTGAAGCTTTCTTT.

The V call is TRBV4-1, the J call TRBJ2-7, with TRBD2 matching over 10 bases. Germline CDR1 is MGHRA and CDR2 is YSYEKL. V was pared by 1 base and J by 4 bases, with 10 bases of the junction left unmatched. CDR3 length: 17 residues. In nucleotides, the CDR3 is TGCGCCAGCAGCCAAGCTTCTAGCGGGAGAATGAGATACGAGCAGTACTTC. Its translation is CASSQASSGRMRYEQYF.

As DNA, the CDR3 is TGTGCCAGCAGCAATTCCTACGAGCAGTACTTC. Protein product: CASSNSYEQYF. The chain recombines TRBV7-9 with TRBJ2-7; D unclear. Germline V CDR1 and CDR2: SEHNR, FQNEAQ (reference sequence). This CDR3 comprises 11 residues. The V end lost 5 bases, the J end lost 1 base, and 3 bases lay between the germline ends. Supplemented by reference TRBV7-9 and TRBJ2-7, the full variable domain reads DTGVSQNPRHKITKRGQNVTFRCDPISEHNRLYWYRQTLGQGPEFLTYFQNEAQLEKSRLLSDRFSAERPKGSFSTLEIQRTEQGDSAMYLCASSNSYEQYFGPGTRLTVT.

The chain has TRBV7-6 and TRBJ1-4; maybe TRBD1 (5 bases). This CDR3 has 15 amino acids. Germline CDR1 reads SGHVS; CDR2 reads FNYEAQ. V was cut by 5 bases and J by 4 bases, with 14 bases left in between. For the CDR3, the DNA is TGTGCCAGCAGCCCGACGACAGAACTTAATGAAAAACTGTTTTTT. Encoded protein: CASSPTTELNEKLFF.

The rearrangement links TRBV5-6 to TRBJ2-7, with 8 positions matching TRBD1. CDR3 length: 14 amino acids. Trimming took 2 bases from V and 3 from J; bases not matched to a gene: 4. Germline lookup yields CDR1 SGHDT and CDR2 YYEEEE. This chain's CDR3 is CASSFETGVYEQYF. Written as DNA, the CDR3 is TGTGCCAGCAGCTTCGAGACAGGGGTCTACGAGCAGTACTTC.

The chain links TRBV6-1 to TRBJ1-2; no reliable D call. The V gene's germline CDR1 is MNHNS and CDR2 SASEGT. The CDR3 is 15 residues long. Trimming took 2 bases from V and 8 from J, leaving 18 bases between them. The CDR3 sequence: CASSESGRYTGGYTF. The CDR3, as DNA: TGTGCCAGCAGTGAAAGTGGCCGCTACACGGGCGGCTACACCTTC.

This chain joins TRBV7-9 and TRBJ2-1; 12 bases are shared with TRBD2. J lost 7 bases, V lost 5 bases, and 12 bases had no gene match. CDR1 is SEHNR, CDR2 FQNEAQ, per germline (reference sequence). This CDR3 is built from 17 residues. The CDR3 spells CASSPRRLAGGPNEQFF. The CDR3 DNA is TGTGCCAGCAGCCCAAGGAGGCTAGCGGGAGGGCCAAATGAGCAGTTCTTC.

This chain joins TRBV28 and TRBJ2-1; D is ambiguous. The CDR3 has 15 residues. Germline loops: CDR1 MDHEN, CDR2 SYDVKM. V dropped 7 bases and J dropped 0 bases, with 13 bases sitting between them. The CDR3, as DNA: TGTGCCAGCAAGGTCCAGCCCGGCTCCTACAATGAGCAGTTCTTC. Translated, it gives CASKVQPGSYNEQFF.